This TCR beta chain comes out of a study of tumor-infiltrating lymphocytes in primary liver carcinoma. Regarding the study as a whole: Only about 8-24% of top clones were detected in each of the five tumor regions.

On this clonotype: Its specificity is unknown. Given a much more abundant clone one base away, this may be a read error.

Germline lookup yields CDR1 MNHNS and CDR2 SASEGT. This CDR3 comprises 10 residues. Without any cell sorting, about 19-30 mg of bulk tissue yielded co-extracted RNA and DNA. Making TCR beta cDNA involved roughly 500 ng total RNA and a constant-region primer. Three nested multiplex PCR rounds, a slightly modified ARM-PCR method, built the TCR beta libraries. Both of the initial two PCR rounds ran for nine to eleven cycles and employed TRBV1-TRBV30 forward primers alongside a C-beta reverse primer. TCRdb re-called the multiplex PCR reads with MiXCR, one entry per CDR3 protein. Of more than 100,000 distinct CDR3 sequences in the sample, less than 80% were seen once.

Sequenced sample: liver tumor tissue from sampling region 1. Documented subset: tumor region T1, superior pole. The V and J genes are TRBV6-1 and TRBJ1-1; D not resolved. The TCR originated in a woman aged 55-75 years with primary liver carcinoma and hepatitis B virus infection. The CDR3 sequence is CASTFDGAIF. The DNA for the CDR3 is TGTGCCAGCACCTTCGATGGTGCTATCTTT.